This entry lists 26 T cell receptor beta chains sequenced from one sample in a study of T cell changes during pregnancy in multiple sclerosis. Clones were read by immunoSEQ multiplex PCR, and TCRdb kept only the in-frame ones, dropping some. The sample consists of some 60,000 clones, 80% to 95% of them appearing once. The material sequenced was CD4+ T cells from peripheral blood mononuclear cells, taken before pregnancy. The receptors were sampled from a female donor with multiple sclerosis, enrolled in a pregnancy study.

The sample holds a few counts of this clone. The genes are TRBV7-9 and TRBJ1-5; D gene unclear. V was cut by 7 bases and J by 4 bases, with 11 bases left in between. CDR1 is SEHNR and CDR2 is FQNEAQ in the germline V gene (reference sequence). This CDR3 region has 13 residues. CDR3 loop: CASTQEGNQPQHF. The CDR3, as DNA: TGTGCCAGCACCCAGGAGGGAAATCAGCCCCAGCATTTT.

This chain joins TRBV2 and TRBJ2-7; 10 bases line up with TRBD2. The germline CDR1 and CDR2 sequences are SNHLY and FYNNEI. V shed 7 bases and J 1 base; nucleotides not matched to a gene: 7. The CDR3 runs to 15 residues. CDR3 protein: CASTPTSGTSYEQYF. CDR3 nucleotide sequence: TGTGCCAGCACCCCCACTAGCGGGACTTCCTACGAGCAGTACTTC.

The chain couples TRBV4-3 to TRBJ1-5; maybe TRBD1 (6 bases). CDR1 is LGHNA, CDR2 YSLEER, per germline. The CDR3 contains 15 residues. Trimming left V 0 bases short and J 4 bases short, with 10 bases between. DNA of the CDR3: TGCGCCAGCAGCCAAGACCAACAGGGAAATCAGCCCCAGCATTTT. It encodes CASSQDQQGNQPQHF.

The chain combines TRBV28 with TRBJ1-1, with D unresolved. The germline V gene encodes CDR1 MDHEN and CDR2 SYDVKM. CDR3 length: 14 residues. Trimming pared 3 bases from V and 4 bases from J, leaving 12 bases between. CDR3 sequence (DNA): TGTGCCAGCAGTTTCGCCGGAAGAGGCACTGAAGCTTTCTTT. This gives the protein CASSFAGRGTEAFF.

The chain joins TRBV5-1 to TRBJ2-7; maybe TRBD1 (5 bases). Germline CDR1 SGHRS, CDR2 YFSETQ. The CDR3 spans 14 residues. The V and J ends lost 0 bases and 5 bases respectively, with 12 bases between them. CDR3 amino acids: CASSLGLVRDEQYF. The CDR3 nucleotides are TGCGCCAGCAGCTTGGGGTTGGTCAGGGACGAGCAGTACTTC.

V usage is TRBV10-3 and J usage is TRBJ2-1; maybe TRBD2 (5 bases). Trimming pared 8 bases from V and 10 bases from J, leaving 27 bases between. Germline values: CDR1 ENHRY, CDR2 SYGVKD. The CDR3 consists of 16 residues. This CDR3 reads CAISSDEAAQSQEQFF. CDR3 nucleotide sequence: TGTGCCATCTCTTCCGACGAAGCGGCCCAAAGCCAAGAGCAGTTCTTC.

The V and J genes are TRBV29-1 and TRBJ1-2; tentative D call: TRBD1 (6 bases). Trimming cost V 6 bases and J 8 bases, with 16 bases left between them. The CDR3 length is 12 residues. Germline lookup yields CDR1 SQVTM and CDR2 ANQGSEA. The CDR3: CSVYSGENGYTF. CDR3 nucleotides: TGCAGCGTGTACTCAGGGGAGAACGGCTACACCTTC.

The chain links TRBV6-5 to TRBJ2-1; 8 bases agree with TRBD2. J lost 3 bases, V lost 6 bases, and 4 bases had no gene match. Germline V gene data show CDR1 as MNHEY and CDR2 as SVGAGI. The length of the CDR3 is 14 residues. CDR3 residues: CASRTTSVYNEQFF. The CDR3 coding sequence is TGTGCCAGCAGGACGACTAGCGTCTACAATGAGCAGTTCTTC.

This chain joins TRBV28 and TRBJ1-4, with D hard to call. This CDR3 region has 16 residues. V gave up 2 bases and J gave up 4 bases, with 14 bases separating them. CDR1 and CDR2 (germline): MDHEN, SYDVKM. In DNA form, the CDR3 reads TGTGCCAGCAGTTTAAATCGGCGGGGAATTAATGAAAAACTGTTTTTT. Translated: CASSLNRRGINEKLFF.

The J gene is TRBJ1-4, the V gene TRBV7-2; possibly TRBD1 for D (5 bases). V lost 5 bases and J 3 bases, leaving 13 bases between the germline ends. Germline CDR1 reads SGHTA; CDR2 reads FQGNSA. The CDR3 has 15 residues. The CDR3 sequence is CASSPTSGANEKLFF. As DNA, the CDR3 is TGTGCCAGCAGCCCCACCTCGGGGGCTAATGAAAAACTGTTTTTT.

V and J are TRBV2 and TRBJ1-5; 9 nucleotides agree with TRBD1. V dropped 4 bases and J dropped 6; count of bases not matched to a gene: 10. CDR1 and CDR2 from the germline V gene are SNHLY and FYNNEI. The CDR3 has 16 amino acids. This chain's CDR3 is CASSASFTGGGQPQHF. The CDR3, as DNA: TGTGCCAGCAGTGCATCCTTCACAGGGGGCGGTCAGCCCCAGCATTTT.

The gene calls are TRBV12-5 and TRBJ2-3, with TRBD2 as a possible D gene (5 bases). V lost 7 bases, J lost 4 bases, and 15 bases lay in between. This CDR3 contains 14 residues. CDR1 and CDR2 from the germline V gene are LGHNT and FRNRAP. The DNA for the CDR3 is TGTGCTAGTGCCTCGAGGGAGTGGGCAGATACGCAGTATTTT. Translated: CASASREWADTQYF.

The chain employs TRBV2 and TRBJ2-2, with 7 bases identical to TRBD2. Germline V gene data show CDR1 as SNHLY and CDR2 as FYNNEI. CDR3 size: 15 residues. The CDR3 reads CAFLDGISGAGELFF. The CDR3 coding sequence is TGTGCTTTTTTGGATGGGATAAGCGGGGCCGGGGAGCTGTTTTTT.

The CDR3 sequence is CASRDTGGLDGYTF. CDR3 sequence (DNA): TGTGCCAGCAGAGATACAGGGGGCCTGGATGGCTACACCTTC. The chain employs TRBV6-5 and TRBJ1-2, with 9 bases lining up with TRBD1. V gave up 6 bases and J gave up 6 bases; unmatched junction bases: 8. The CDR3 covers 14 residues. Per the germline V gene, CDR1 is MNHEY and CDR2 is SVGAGI.

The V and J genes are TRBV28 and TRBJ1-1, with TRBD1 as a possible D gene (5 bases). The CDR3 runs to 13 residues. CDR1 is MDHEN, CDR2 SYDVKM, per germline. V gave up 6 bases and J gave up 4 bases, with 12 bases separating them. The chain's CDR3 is CASRGRGGTEAFF. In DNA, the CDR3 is TGTGCCAGCAGGGGACGCGGGGGCACTGAAGCTTTCTTT.

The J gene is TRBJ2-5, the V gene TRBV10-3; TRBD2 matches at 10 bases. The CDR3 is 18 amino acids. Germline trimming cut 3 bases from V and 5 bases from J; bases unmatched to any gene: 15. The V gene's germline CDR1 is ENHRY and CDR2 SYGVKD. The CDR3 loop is CAISERSASGSLPETQYF. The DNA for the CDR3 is TGTGCCATCAGTGAAAGGTCGGCTAGCGGGAGCCTACCTGAGACCCAGTACTTC.

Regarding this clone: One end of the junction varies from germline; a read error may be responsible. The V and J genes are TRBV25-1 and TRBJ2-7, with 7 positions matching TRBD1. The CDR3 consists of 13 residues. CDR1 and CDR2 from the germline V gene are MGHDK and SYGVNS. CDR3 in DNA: TGTGCCAGCAGTGGGGACAGACCCTACGAGCAGTGCTTC. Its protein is CASSGDRPYEQCF.

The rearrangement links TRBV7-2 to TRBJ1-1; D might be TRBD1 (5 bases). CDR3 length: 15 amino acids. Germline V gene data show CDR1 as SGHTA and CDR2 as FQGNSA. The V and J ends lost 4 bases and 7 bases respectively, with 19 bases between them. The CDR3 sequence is CASSSRVVDSNEAFF. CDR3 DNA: TGTGCCAGCAGCTCACGAGTAGTAGACAGTAATGAAGCTTTCTTT.

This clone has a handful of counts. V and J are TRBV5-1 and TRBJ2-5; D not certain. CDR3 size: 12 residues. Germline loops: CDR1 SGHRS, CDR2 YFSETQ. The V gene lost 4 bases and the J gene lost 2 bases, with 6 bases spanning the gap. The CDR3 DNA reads TGCGCCAGCAGCCATACACAAGAGACCCAGTACTTC. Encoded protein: CASSHTQETQYF.

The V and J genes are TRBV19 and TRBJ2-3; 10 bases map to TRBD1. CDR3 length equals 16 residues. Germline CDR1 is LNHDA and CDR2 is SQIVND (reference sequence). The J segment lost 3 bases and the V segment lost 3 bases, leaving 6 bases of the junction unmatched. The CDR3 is CASSIYGQGVTDTQYF. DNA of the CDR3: TGTGCCAGTAGTATTTACGGACAGGGGGTGACAGATACGCAGTATTTT.

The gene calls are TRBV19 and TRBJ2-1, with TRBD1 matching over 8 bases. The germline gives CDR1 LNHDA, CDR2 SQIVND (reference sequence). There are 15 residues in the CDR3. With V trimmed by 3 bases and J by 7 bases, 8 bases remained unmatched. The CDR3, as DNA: TGTGCCAGTAGTATGGGGACAGGAAATCCTAATGAGCAGTTCTTC. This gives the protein CASSMGTGNPNEQFF.

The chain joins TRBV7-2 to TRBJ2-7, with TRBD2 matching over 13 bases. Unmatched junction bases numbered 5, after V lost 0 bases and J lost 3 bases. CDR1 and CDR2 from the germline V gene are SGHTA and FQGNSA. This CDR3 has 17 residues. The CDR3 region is CASSLAPTSGGGYEQYF. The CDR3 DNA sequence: TGTGCCAGCAGCTTAGCGCCCACTAGCGGGGGGGGCTACGAGCAGTACTTC. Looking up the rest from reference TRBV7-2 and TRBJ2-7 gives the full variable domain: GAGVSQSPSNKVTEKGKDVELRCDPISGHTALYWYRQSLGQGLEFLIYFQGNSAPDKSGLPSDRFSAERTGGSVSTLTIQRTQQEDSAVYLCASSLAPTSGGGYEQYFGPGTRLTVT.

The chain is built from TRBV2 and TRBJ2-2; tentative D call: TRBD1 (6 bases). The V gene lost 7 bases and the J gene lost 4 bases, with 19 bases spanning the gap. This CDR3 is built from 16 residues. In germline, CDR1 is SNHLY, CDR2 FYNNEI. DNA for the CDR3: TGTGCCAGCAAGTCAACAGGGCCCACAGCCACCGGGGAGCTGTTTTTT. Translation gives CASKSTGPTATGELFF.

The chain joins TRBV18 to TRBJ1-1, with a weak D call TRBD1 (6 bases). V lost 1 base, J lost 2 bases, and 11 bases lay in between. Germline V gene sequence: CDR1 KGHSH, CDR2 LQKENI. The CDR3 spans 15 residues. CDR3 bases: TGTGCCAGCTCACCACGCGGGGGCGGTAACACTGAAGCTTTCTTT. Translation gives CASSPRGGGNTEAFF.

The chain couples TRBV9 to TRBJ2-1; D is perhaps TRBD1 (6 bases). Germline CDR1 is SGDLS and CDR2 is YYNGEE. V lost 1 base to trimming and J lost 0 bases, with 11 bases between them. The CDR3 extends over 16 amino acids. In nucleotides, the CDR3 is TGTGCCAGCAGCGTAACGGGACACAGCTCCTACAATGAGCAGTTCTTC. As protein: CASSVTGHSSYNEQFF. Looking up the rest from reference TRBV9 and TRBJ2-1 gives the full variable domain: DSGVTQTPKHLITATGQRVTLRCSPRSGDLSVYWYQQSLDQGLQFLIQYYNGEERAKGNILERFSAQQFPDLHSELNLSSLELGDSALYFCASSVTGHSSYNEQFFGPGTRLTVL.

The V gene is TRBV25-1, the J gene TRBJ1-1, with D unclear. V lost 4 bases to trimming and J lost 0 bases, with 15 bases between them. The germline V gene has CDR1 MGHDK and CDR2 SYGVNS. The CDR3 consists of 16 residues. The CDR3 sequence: CASSGRGNSLNTEAFF. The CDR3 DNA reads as TGTGCCAGCAGTGGCCGGGGAAACTCATTGAACACTGAAGCTTTCTTT.